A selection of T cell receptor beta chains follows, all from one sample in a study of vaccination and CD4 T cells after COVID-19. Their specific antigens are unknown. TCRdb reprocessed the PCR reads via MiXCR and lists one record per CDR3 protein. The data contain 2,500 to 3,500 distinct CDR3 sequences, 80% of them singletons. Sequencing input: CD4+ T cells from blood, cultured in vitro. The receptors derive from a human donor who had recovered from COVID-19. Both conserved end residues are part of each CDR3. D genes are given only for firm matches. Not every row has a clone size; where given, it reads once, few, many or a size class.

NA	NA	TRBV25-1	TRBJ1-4	TGTGCCAGCAGTGGTCAGGGATCCCCAACTAATGAAAAACTGTTTTTT	CASSGQGSPTNEKLFF
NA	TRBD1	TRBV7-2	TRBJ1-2	TGTGCCAGCACCTCCGGGACAGGGGATGGGGGCTACACCTTC	CASTSGTGDGGYTF
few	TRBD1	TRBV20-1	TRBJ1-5	TGCAGTGCTAGAGTGGGACAGCCTTATAGCAATCAGCCCCAGCATTTT	CSARVGQPYSNQPQHF
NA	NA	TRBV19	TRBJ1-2	TGTGCCAGTAACTACAGGGCTAACTATGGCTACACCTTC	CASNYRANYGYTF
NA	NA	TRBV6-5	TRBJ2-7	TGTGCCAGCAGTTCTTCTTACTACGAGCAGTACTTC	CASSSSYYEQYF
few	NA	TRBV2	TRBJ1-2	TGTGCCAGCCGGGAACTAACTTATCGCTACACCTTC	CASRELTYRYTF
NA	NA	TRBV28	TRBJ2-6	TGTGCCAGCAGGCCAACCGGGACACTGCCCTCTGGGGCCAACGTCCTGACTTTC	CASRPTGTLPSGANVLTF
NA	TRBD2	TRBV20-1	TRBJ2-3	TGCAGTGCTAGGGTTATAGCGGGGGGGCCGAGGTGGACAGATACGCAGTATTTT	CSARVIAGGPRWTDTQYF
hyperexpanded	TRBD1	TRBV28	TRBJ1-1	TGTGCCAGCAGACTATCAGGGGGGACTGAAGCTTTCTTT	CASRLSGGTEAFF
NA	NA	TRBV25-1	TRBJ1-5	TGTGCCAGCAGTGAACAGGGAAGACAGCCCCAGCATTTT	CASSEQGRQPQHF
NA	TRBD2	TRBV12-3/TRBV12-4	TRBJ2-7	TGTGCCAGCCTCCGGGGGGGGGGATCCTACGAGCAGTACTTC	CASLRGGGSYEQYF
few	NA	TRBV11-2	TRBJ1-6	TGTGCCAGCAGCTTTGAAGGACGCTCCTATAATTCACCCCTCCACTTT	CASSFEGRSYNSPLHF
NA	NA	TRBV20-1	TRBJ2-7	TGCAGTGCTAGAGTTTTCGAATCGGGCTACGAGCAGTACTTC	CSARVFESGYEQYF
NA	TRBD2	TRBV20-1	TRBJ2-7	TGCAGTGCCCCGTCAAGGGAGGGGAGCTCCTACGAGCAGTACTTC	CSAPSREGSSYEQYF
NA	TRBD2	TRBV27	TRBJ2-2	TGTGCCAGCGGCATGCGGGGGGCAGGATATAGCGGGGAGCTGTTTTTT	CASGMRGAGYSGELFF
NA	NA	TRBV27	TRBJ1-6	TGTGCCAGCAGCCTCGAATATAATTCACCCCTCCACTTT	CASSLEYNSPLHF
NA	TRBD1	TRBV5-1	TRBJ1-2	TGCGCCAGCAGCTTGGAGGACAGGCGGCGAGGGGGCTACACCTTC	CASSLEDRRRGGYTF
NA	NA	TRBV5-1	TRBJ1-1	TGCGCCAGCAGCTTGGAGGGATTGAACACTGAAGCTTTCTTT	CASSLEGLNTEAFF
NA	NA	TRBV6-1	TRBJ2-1	TGTGCCAGCAGCCCCGGCACGGACTACAATGAGCAGTTCTTC	CASSPGTDYNEQFF
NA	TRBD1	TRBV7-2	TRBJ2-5	TGTGCCAGCAGCTTAGGACAGGGGAGGAAGACCCAGTACTTC	CASSLGQGRKTQYF
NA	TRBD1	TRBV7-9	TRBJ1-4	TGTGCCAGCAGCAACAGGGGCACTAATGAAAAACTGTTTTTT	CASSNRGTNEKLFF
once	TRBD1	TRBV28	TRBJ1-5	TGTGCCAGCAGTTTGTCGACAGGGGGAGAGCAGCCCCAGCATTTT	CASSLSTGGEQPQHF
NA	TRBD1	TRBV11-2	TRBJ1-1	TGTGCCAGCAGCAAGACAGGGGTGGACACTGAAGCTTTCTTT	CASSKTGVDTEAFF
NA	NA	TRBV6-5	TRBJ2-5	TGTGCCAGCAGTTCTGCTGAAGAGACCCAGTACTTC	CASSSAEETQYF
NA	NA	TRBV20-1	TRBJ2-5	TGCAGTCCTCTTGTTAGCGAGTATGGGACCCAGTACTTC	CSPLVSEYGTQYF
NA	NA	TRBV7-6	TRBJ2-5	TGTGCCAGCAGCTTAGTGGGACACCGAGAAGAGACCCAGTACTTC	CASSLVGHREETQYF
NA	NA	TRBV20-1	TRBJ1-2	TGCAGTGCCAGTAGTGGTATCGGGGGCGGAGGCTACACCTTC	CSASSGIGGGGYTF
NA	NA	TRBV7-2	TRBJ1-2	TGTGCCAGCAGCCCCACACCTGTCGATAACTATGGCTACACCTTC	CASSPTPVDNYGYTF
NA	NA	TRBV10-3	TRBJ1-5	TGTGCCATCAGTGAGTCGGGACCCCCCCAGCATTTT	CAISESGPPQHF
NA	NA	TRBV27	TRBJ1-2	TGTGCCAGCAGTTCCCCGGGGCAGGGGAGGGATGGCTACACCTTC	CASSSPGQGRDGYTF
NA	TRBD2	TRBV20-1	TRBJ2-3	TGCAGTGCTTTTACTAGCGAAAGGAGAGATACGCAGTATTTT	CSAFTSERRDTQYF
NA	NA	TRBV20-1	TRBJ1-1	TGCAGTGCTGGGCCCGGGCCGAACACTGAAGCTTTCTTT	CSAGPGPNTEAFF
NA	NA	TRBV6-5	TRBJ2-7	TGTGCCAGCAGTTACGGGCAGGGGAGCCCCTACGAGCAGTACTTC	CASSYGQGSPYEQYF
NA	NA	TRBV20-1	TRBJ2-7	TGCAGTGCGGGTCAGGGAGTTGGCGAGCAGTACTTC	CSAGQGVGEQYF
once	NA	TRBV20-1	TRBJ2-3	TGCAGTGTTGGGACCCCGAGTACAGATACGCAGTATTTT	CSVGTPSTDTQYF
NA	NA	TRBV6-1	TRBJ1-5	TGTGCCAGCAGTCCAGGGGAGGCCCTTAGTCAGCCCCAGCATTTT	CASSPGEALSQPQHF
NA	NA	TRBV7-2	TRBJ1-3	TGTGCCAGCAGCGCATCGTTCGGGACACCTGGAAACACCATATATTTT	CASSASFGTPGNTIYF
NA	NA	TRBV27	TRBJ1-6	TGTGCCAGCGCAGGTCTATCCTATAATTCACCCCTCCACTTT	CASAGLSYNSPLHF
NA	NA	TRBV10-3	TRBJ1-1	TGTGCCATCAGACTTCAGGGGAACACTGAAGCTTTCTTT	CAIRLQGNTEAFF
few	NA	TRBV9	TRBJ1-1	TGTGCCAGCAGCGTAGGGTTGGGGAGGGCCATCATGAACACTGAAGCTTTCTTT	CASSVGLGRAIMNTEAFF
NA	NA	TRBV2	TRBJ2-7	TGTGCCAGCAGGTTGGACGGACACTCCTACGAGCAGTACTTC	CASRLDGHSYEQYF
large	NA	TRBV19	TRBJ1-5	TGTGCCAGTAGTATTAAGAAGGGAGCCCTAGATGCAAGCAATCAGCCCCAGCATTTT	CASSIKKGALDASNQPQHF
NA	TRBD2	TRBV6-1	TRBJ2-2	TGTGCCAGCAGCCTCAGACTAGCGGGGGGGACCGGGGAGCTGTTTTTT	CASSLRLAGGTGELFF
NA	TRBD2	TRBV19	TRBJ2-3	TGTGCCAGTAACGGGGGGAGGGGAACAGATACGCAGTATTTT	CASNGGRGTDTQYF
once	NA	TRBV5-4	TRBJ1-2	TGTGCCAGCAGCCTGGAATATGGCTACACCTTC	CASSLEYGYTF
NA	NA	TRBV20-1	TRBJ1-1	TGCAGTGCTAGAATAACAGGGAGGGTGAACACTGAAGCTTTCTTT	CSARITGRVNTEAFF
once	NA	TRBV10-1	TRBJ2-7	TGCGCCAGCAGTGGACAGGACCGATCCTACGAGCAGTACTTC	CASSGQDRSYEQYF
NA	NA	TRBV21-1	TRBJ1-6	TGTGCCAGCATAAAACAGACAGTTCCTTTCCTATCACCCCTCCACTTT	CASIKQTVPFLSPLHF
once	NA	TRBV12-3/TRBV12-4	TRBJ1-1	TGTGCCAGCAGCGTACTCCGAGACACTGAAGCTTTCTTT	CASSVLRDTEAFF
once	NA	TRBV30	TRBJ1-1	TGTGCCTGGAGTCCAGACCTTGTCAGAATAAGAGCTTTCTTT	CAWSPDLVRIRAFF
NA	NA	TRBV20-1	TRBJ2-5	TGCAGTGCTAGAGAAGGGTGGCAAGAGACCCAGTACTTC	CSAREGWQETQYF
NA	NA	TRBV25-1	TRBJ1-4	TGTGCCAGCAGTGCACCTGCAACTAATGAAAAACTGTTTTTT	CASSAPATNEKLFF
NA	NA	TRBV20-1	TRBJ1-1	TGCAGTGCTAGAGGCCCACAGGGGAACACTGAAGCTTTCTTT	CSARGPQGNTEAFF
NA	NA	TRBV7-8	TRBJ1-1	TGTGCCAGCAGCTTAGGAACGGCACTCTTGGGCACTGAAGCTTTCTTT	CASSLGTALLGTEAFF
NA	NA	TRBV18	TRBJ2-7	TGTGCCAGCTCACCCTACAGGGACTCCTACGAGCAGTACTTC	CASSPYRDSYEQYF